This T cell receptor beta chain was sequenced during a study of shared clonotypes between healthy human individuals (dated by TCRdb to 2019 to 2021). For the wider study: The cohort comprised a couple of women and three men aged 18 to 49 years. For each donor, CD4 naive and CD4 memory were each run on three plates, CD8 naive on two plates, and CD8 memory on one plate. To estimate repertoire size and how much clonotypes are shared between individuals, the study performed deep sequencing of blood TCR repertoires from roughly five healthy adults. To increase sequencing depth and limit assay-specific biases, TCR repertoire library preparation and sequencing were carried out by different laboratories using diverse techniques. Between about 0.9 and 9 billion PBMCs per donor were obtained by leukapheresis. The research as a whole found: Compared with non-shared clonotypes, clonotypes shared by all four sorted-subset donors had higher generation probabilities. Because the study included only a small number of donors, the genetic and exposure-history diversity represented was limited. Even with the large sequencing depth, rarefaction of the sorted-subset datasets indicated that sequencing was incomplete. Naive subsets generally had larger estimated clonotype richness than memory subsets. Pairwise subsampling indicated that sequencing depth was expected to affect the degree of clonotype sharing among donors. When a few donors were compared, the shared fraction of clonotypes was around 4.6% for naive CD4, about 4% for naive CD8, 2% to 2.5% for memory CD4, and 0.4% for memory CD8. Only blood was sampled, and tissue TCR repertoires likely differ from those in blood.

A remark on this clone: Its antigen specificity is not known. Base qualities were left out, and no much larger clone turns up one base away.

Using the deep immunoSEQ assay, TCR CDR3 regions were amplified from genomic DNA by multiplex PCR. Extracted genomic DNA from each cell subset was spread evenly across all wells of several immunoSEQ 96-well plates, with each plate serving as a replicate. Each replicate PCR for sorted subsets received about 200 ng genomic DNA, equal to around 32,000 T cell genomes. The purified libraries were quantified using a Qubit 3.0 fluorometer, sized with a Bioanalyzer 2100, and then quantified again using the KAPA Library Quantification kit. Every immunoSEQ 96-well plate was sequenced on a separate single-read 150-cycle Illumina NextSeq 550 flow cell. The original methods were these. Because only junctional sequences without quality scores were contained in the immunoSEQ output, filtering matching that applied to full-length reads could not be performed. To assign V/J genes and CDR3, sequences were annotated using PyIR, a Python wrapper for IgBLAST v1.9, with IMGT germline references. Reads were removed for weak V/J assignments (E-value above 1e-6), missing CDR3, stop codons, out-of-frame junctions, or ambiguous translated residues. V3J clonotypes were defined by identical inferred V gene, J gene, and CDR3 amino acid sequence. To compute the percentage overlap between repertoires, the number of shared unique clonotypes was divided by the size of the smaller repertoire. Repertoire richness was assessed with RTK rarefaction, the Chao1 estimator, and Recon v2.1 estimates of unobserved clonotypes. Generation probabilities for all TCRbeta clonotypes obtained by the gDNA method from a handful of donors were computed using OLGA. TCRdb provides this immuneACCESS table in a form limited to in-frame rearrangements. Some clones are lacking; in checked studies, under half of them reflect an unresolved V gene, and why the rest are absent is not known. The V and J calls and the clone size are those of that table, but D and trimming were determined from the DNA. The sample has 2 million to 2.5 million clones on record, 85% to 95% of them singletons. Around 0.13% of the sample goes to the ten largest clones.

CDR1 SGHAT and CDR2 FQNNGV are derived from the germline V gene. The CDR3 runs 15 residues from the cysteine to the phenylalanine. Of all the DNA, just the CDR3 is kept, 45 bases in frame from base 1. The germline ends are 14 bases apart after V is trimmed by 2 bases and J by 3 bases. Donors were healthy HIV-negative adults with no recently reported acute infections or vaccinations. Only Caucasian adults living in Nashville, Tennessee, USA were represented among the donors. Magnetic negative selection was used to enrich CD4+ T cells, after which naive cells were positively selected on CD45RA and the negative fraction became the memory subset. Blood was collected by leukapheresis, and PBMCs were isolated by Ficoll-Histopaque density gradient centrifugation and then cryopreserved in liquid nitrogen vapor phase. Analytical flow cytometry was used to check the purity and quantity of every magnetically sorted T cell population. Genomic DNA was isolated from each sorted fraction and quantified by UV absorbance on a Nanodrop 2000c.

Sequencing used naive CD4+ T cells sorted from blood. The cell subset or site label on this specimen signifies: CD45RA+ positively selected. This sequence originates from a man younger than 35 in good health. This sequence uses TRBV11-2 and TRBJ2-7, with the D segment possibly TRBD1 or TRBD2, each aligning over 5 bases. The bases are TGTGCCAGCAGCTTAACCCCGAGTGGGGGCTACGAGCAGTACTTC. Translated, this is CASSLTPSGGYEQYF.